What follows is one T cell receptor beta chain and its context. The target antigen is unknown. RNA and DNA were co-extracted from approximately 20-30 mg of unsorted bulk tissue. The CDR3 is made up of 15 amino acids. The germline V gene encodes CDR1 SQVTM and CDR2 ANQGSEA. The J segment lost 3 bases and the V segment lost 7 bases, leaving 11 bases of the junction unmatched. This entry belongs to a study of tumor-infiltrating lymphocytes in primary liver carcinoma. Overall study: Roughly 3.65 to 7.13 million productive TCRbeta reads came from each sample, comparable across tissue types.

With 500 to 650 ng total RNA as template and a constant-region primer, TCR beta cDNA was made. Construction of TCR beta libraries relied on three successive nested multiplex PCR rounds employing slightly modified ARM-PCR. A C-beta reverse primer was combined with TRBV1-TRBV30 forward primers in the first two PCR rounds, and each round had roughly 11 cycles. TCRdb fed the multiplex PCR reads into MiXCR, producing one record per CDR3 protein. The profile covers 40,000 to 55,000 distinct CDR3 sequences, with about two thirds appearing a single time and just under 30% taken by the ten largest. Study-level findings and limits: For tumor-adjacent and tumor-blood pairs, overlap was less than that seen for tumor region pairs.

The sequenced sample was liver tumor tissue from sampling region 5. Subset of the sample: tumor region T5, tumor centre. The chain couples TRBV29-1 to TRBJ1-2, with 10 nucleotides matching TRBD1. The TCR was taken from a man aged 40-50 years with primary liver carcinoma and hepatitis B virus infection. CDR3 sequence reads: CSAWDRGGLDYGYTF. The CDR3 coding sequence is TGCAGCGCCTGGGACAGGGGAGGCCTGGACTATGGCTACACCTTC.